These 24 T cell receptor beta chains were sequenced from one sample in a study of shared clonotypes between healthy human individuals. As defined, naive CD8 cells were CD45RO-negative and positively selected for CCR7, with terminally differentiated effector memory CD45RA+ cells excluded. TCRdb's table, derived via immunoSEQ multiplex PCR, lists solely in-frame clones and lacks some. The table includes roughly 590,000 clones, about 95% detected once. Source material: naive CD8+ T cells sorted from blood. Receptors were obtained from a woman in her 30s in good health.

The chain recombines TRBV27 with TRBJ2-2; tentative D call: TRBD1 (5 bases). The CDR3 contains 12 residues. V was cut by 5 bases and J by 7 bases, with 8 bases left in between. The germline CDR1 and CDR2 sequences are MNHEY and SMNVEV (reference sequence). CDR3 nucleotides: TGTGCCAGCAGTAGAAGGGGCGGGGAGCTGTTTTTT. Protein: CASSRRGGELFF.

The rearrangement links TRBV7-9 to TRBJ2-1; 11 bases agree with TRBD2. The CDR3 is 18 amino acids. V lost 5 bases to trimming and J lost 0 bases; unmatched junction nucleotides: 9. Germline V gene data show CDR1 as SEHNR and CDR2 as FQNEAQ (reference sequence). As DNA, the CDR3 is TGTGCCAGCAGCCCCGGGACTAGCGGAAAGAACTCCTACAATGAGCAGTTCTTC. As protein: CASSPGTSGKNSYNEQFF.

The V call is TRBV5-8, the J call TRBJ2-3; D remains unclear. This CDR3 comprises 16 residues. CDR1 SGHTS and CDR2 YDEGEE come from the germline V gene. V lost 1 base to trimming and J lost 2 bases, with 14 bases between them. The CDR3 loop is CASSLSPLPNTDTQYF. For the CDR3, the DNA is TGTGCCAGCAGCTTGTCGCCCCTGCCGAACACAGATACGCAGTATTTT.

As regards this clone: Given the absence of the conserved phenylalanine or tryptophan at the CDR3 end, a read error is likely. The DNA is omitted, as the CDR3 cannot be located on it reliably, and the CDR3 follows TCRdb's listing. This rearrangement joins TRBV12-2 to TRBJ2-7. TRBV12-2 is recorded as a pseudogene. The CDR3 numbers 8 amino acids, ends counted. This CDR3 is CASPLAGC.

The rearrangement joins TRBV21-1 to TRBJ1-2; TRBD1 was called by the table and not checked on the DNA. TRBV21-1 is listed as a pseudogene. This CDR3 spans 13 amino acids. In DNA form, the CDR3 reads TGTGCCAGCTGGGACAGCGCTAACTATGGCTACACCTTC. It translates to CASWDSANYGYTF.

The chain recombines TRBV28 with TRBJ2-7, with 9 bases fitting TRBD1. This CDR3 region has 15 residues. Germline V gene sequence: CDR1 MDHEN, CDR2 SYDVKM. With V trimmed by 5 bases and J by 2 bases, 7 bases remained unmatched. DNA for the CDR3: TGTGCCAGCAGTCCCCCGACAGGGGGGACCTACGAGCAGTACTTC. As protein: CASSPPTGGTYEQYF. The variable domain in full, with the rest retrieved from reference TRBV28 and TRBJ2-7, is DVKVTQSSRYLVKRTGEKVFLECVQDMDHENMFWYRQDPGLGLRLIYFSYDVKMKEKGDIPEGYSVSREKKERFSLILESASTNQTSMYLCASSPPTGGTYEQYFGPGTRLTVT.

The rearrangement uses TRBV7-7 and TRBJ2-1; 9 bases match TRBD2. Germline CDR1 and CDR2: SSHAT and FNYEAQ (reference sequence). The CDR3 runs to 15 residues. Losses at the gene ends were 5 bases for V and 1 base for J; bases not matched to a gene: 3. CDR3 protein: CASSVGLASYNEQFF. CDR3 sequence (DNA): TGTGCCAGCAGCGTTGGACTAGCGTCCTACAATGAGCAGTTCTTC.

V gene TRBV27 combines with J gene TRBJ2-2; TRBD1 might be the D (6 bases). The V end was cut by 5 bases, the J end by 2 bases, with 15 bases between. Per germline, CDR1 MNHEY and CDR2 SMNVEV (reference sequence). The CDR3 has 16 amino acids. The CDR3 spells CASSPDRSVNTGELFF. CDR3 coding DNA: TGTGCCAGCAGTCCTGACAGGTCTGTAAACACCGGGGAGCTGTTTTTT.

The genes are TRBV13 and TRBJ2-1; D perhaps matches TRBD1 (7 bases). CDR3 size: 16 residues. The germline V gene encodes CDR1 PRHDT and CDR2 FYEKMQ (reference sequence). V was clipped by 2 bases and J by 5 bases, with 16 bases between them. The CDR3 sequence is CASSLWEQGRNNEQFF. The CDR3 region has the DNA TGTGCCAGCAGCTTATGGGAACAGGGGAGGAACAATGAGCAGTTCTTC.

This chain uses TRBV28 with TRBJ2-7; perhaps D is TRBD1 or TRBD2 (5 bases each). The CDR3 has 14 amino acids. Trimming cost V 5 bases and J 5 bases, with 16 bases left between them. Germline V gives CDR1 MDHEN, CDR2 SYDVKM. This CDR3 reads CASSRTGASDEQYF. In nucleotides, the CDR3 is TGTGCCAGCAGTCGGACCGGGGCCTCAGACGAGCAGTACTTC.

The chain combines TRBV11-2 with TRBJ2-5; D is undetermined. This CDR3 is 16 amino acids long. Trimming shortened V by 5 bases and J by 0 bases, and 16 bases separated the two germline ends. The germline gives CDR1 SGHAT, CDR2 FQNNGV. The CDR3 DNA sequence: TGTGCCAGCAGCCCCACAAATAGGGATCACCAAGAGACCCAGTACTTC. This gives the protein CASSPTNRDHQETQYF.

This chain joins TRBV11-2 and TRBJ2-7; TRBD1 or TRBD2 may be the D gene (5 bases each). Germline CDR1 reads SGHAT; CDR2 reads FQNNGV. Trimming took 5 bases from V and 0 from J, leaving 14 bases between them. This CDR3 is 15 amino acids long. The CDR3 loop is CASSPSGTSSYEQYF. CDR3 DNA: TGTGCCAGCAGCCCTTCCGGGACCAGCTCCTACGAGCAGTACTTC.

The rearrangement links TRBV19 to TRBJ2-5; the match to TRBD2 covers 9 bases. Trimming cost V 4 bases and J 4 bases; bases outside gene matches: 4. This CDR3 region has 14 residues. In germline, CDR1 is LNHDA, CDR2 SQIVND (reference sequence). CDR3 sequence: CASSSGRARETQYF. The DNA of the CDR3 is TGTGCCAGTAGTAGCGGGAGGGCCAGAGAGACCCAGTACTTC.

About this clone itself: Different DNA sequences within this sample yield the same CDR3. This sequence joins TRBV14 and TRBJ2-3; D remains ambiguous. Trimming shortened V by 3 bases and J by 3 bases, and 4 bases separated the two germline ends. CDR1 is SGHDN and CDR2 is FVKESK in the germline V gene. The CDR3 is made up of 12 amino acids. CDR3 in amino acids: CASSQVTDTQYF. For the CDR3, the DNA is TGTGCCAGCAGCCAGGTTACAGATACGCAGTATTTT. The full variable domain, rest sourced from reference TRBV14 and TRBJ2-3, is EAGVTQFPSHSVIEKGQTVTLRCDPISGHDNLYWYRRVMGKEIKFLLHFVKESKQDESGMPNNRFLAERTGGTYSTLKVQPAELEDSGVYFCASSQVTDTQYFGPGTRLTVL.

V gene TRBV5-5 combines with J gene TRBJ1-5; D gene unclear. CDR1 and CDR2 from the germline V gene are SGHKS and YYEKEE (reference sequence). CDR3 length equals 17 residues. The V gene lost 4 bases and the J gene lost 0 bases, with 17 bases spanning the gap. Here the CDR3 DNA reads TGTGCCAGCAGCCCCTTAGATGGGGTCCTTAGCAATCAGCCCCAGCATTTT. This gives the protein CASSPLDGVLSNQPQHF. Complete variable domain (other parts from reference TRBV5-5 and TRBJ1-5): DAGVTQSPTHLIKTRGQQVTLRCSPISGHKSVSWYQQVLGQGPQFIFQYYEKEERGRGNFPDRFSARQFPNYSSELNVNALLLGDSALYLCASSPLDGVLSNQPQHFGDGTRLSIL.

The rearrangement uses TRBV7-8 and TRBJ2-3; D is unclear. Trimming took off 5 bases at V and 2 bases at J, with 11 bases between the two ends. The CDR3 extends over 14 amino acids. Germline lookup yields CDR1 SGHVS and CDR2 FQNEAQ. The CDR3 region has the DNA TGTGCCAGCAGCGGAACAGATTCCACAGATACGCAGTATTTT. Amino acid sequence: CASSGTDSTDTQYF.

CDR3 sequence reads: CASSYIRDSSYEQYF. CDR3 bases: TGTGCCAGCAGTTACATCCGGGACAGCTCCTACGAGCAGTACTTC. The chain has TRBV2 and TRBJ2-7, with TRBD1 matching over 7 bases. CDR1 and CDR2 (germline): SNHLY, FYNNEI. After removal of 5 bases from V and 0 bases from J, the junction contained 7 bases not matched to a gene. The CDR3 has 15 amino acids.

Notes on this clone: A junction end diverges from the germline sequence, so it may reflect a read error. This chain links TRBV6-1 with TRBJ2-7, with D perhaps TRBD2 (5 bases). The CDR3 is 14 amino acids. CDR1 is MNHNS and CDR2 is SASEGT in the germline V gene. DNA of the CDR3: TGTGCCAGCACTGAAACGGGGAGCTCCTACGAGCAGTACTTC. This codes for CASTETGSSYEQYF.

The V call is TRBV18, the J call TRBJ2-5, with no clear D. The CDR3 runs 15 residues. Germline-derived CDR1 and CDR2 are KGHSH and LQKENI. V was clipped by 3 bases and J by 5 bases, with 16 bases between them. CDR3 region: CASSPAWDLGETQYF. The CDR3 DNA is TGTGCCAGCTCACCGGCTTGGGATCTGGGGGAGACCCAGTACTTC.

The CDR3 here is CASTQTSGRVYEQYF. For the CDR3, the DNA is TGTGCCAGCACCCAGACTTCTGGAAGGGTCTACGAGCAGTACTTC. V is TRBV6-1 and J is TRBJ2-7; D is undetermined. The CDR3 extends over 15 amino acids. Trimming left V 7 bases short and J 3 bases short, with 19 bases between. CDR1 is MNHNS, CDR2 SASEGT, per germline.

This rearrangement joins TRBV10-3 to TRBJ2-1, with TRBD1 matching over 7 bases. Per germline, CDR1 ENHRY and CDR2 SYGVKD. The CDR3 length is 12 residues. J lost 2 bases, V lost 10 bases, and 2 bases had no gene match. The chain's CDR3 is CATGTAYNEQFF. CDR3 sequence (DNA): TGTGCCACCGGGACAGCCTACAATGAGCAGTTCTTC.

The chain has TRBV11-2 and TRBJ2-1, with no clear D. The germline gives CDR1 SGHAT, CDR2 FQNNGV. The CDR3 runs 14 residues. V gave up 4 bases and J gave up 6 bases, with 13 bases separating them. CDR3: CASSSYYDPNEQFF. As DNA, the CDR3 is TGTGCCAGCAGCTCCTACTACGACCCCAATGAGCAGTTCTTC.

V gene TRBV7-9 combines with J gene TRBJ2-5, with a weak D call TRBD1 (6 bases). Trimming removed 6 bases from V and 0 bases from J, with 17 bases in between. In germline, CDR1 is SEHNR, CDR2 FQNEAQ (reference sequence). The CDR3 loop spans 16 amino acids. This chain's CDR3 is CASSPTGTPYQETQYF. DNA for the CDR3: TGTGCCAGCAGTCCTACCGGGACACCGTACCAAGAGACCCAGTACTTC.

The V gene is TRBV27, the J gene TRBJ1-5; TRBD1 aligns across 9 bases. CDR3 size: 14 residues. Germline V gene sequence: CDR1 MNHEY, CDR2 SMNVEV (reference sequence). V was pared by 6 bases and J by 4 bases, with 4 bases of the junction left unmatched. The CDR3 nucleotides read TGTGCCAGCAGGACAGGGGGTTTAAATCAGCCCCAGCATTTT. It specifies CASRTGGLNQPQHF.